One and the same sample provided the 4 T cell receptor beta chains below, sequenced in a study of cytomegalovirus exposure and HLA in healthy donors. Primers for the PCR totalled 60 Vbeta and 13 Jbeta. The repertoire was sequenced with immunoSEQ multiplex PCR; TCRdb's copy has only in-frame clones and lacks some. Among 150,000 to 200,000 clones, approximately 72% were seen once, and the ten largest hold around 6.8%. Specimen: PBMCs. These receptors all come from a man aged 35 to 55 in good health and CMV-seropositive.

V and J are TRBV2 and TRBJ1-5; D not resolved. Between the trimmed V and J ends, which lost 4 bases and 1 base, there was a span of 11 bases. The CDR3 has 15 amino acids. Germline-derived CDR1 and CDR2 are SNHLY and FYNNEI. DNA for the CDR3: TGTGCCAGCAGTGGTCTGACGGGGAGCAATCAGCCCCAGCATTTT. As protein: CASSGLTGSNQPQHF.

The rearrangement joins TRBV19 to TRBJ2-7; 7 bases align to TRBD1. V was pared by 7 bases and J by 6 bases, with 12 bases of the junction left unmatched. The CDR3 covers 14 residues. Germline CDR1 is LNHDA and CDR2 is SQIVND (reference sequence). The CDR3 DNA sequence: TGTGCCAGTATTACAGGGACAGTAAGCCTCGAGCAGTACTTC. This translates into CASITGTVSLEQYF. The whole variable domain, remainder taken from reference TRBV19 and TRBJ2-7, is DGGITQSPKYLFRKEGQNVTLSCEQNLNHDAMYWYRQDPGQGLRLIYYSQIVNDFQKGDIAEGYSVSREKKESFPLTVTSAQKNPTAFYLCASITGTVSLEQYFGPGTRLTVT.

With regard to this clone: The junction departs from the called germline gene at one end, perhaps through a read error. The CDR3 nucleotides read TGTTCCAGCAGCCGCGGGCCTGGAAACACCATATATTTT. Translation: CSSSRGPGNTIYF. The rearrangement joins TRBV7-9 to TRBJ1-3; D uncertain. The V gene's germline CDR1 is SEHNR and CDR2 FQNEAQ (reference sequence). This CDR3 region has 13 residues.

The V gene is TRBV9, the J gene TRBJ1-2, with a tentative D call TRBD1 (5 bases). Germline lookup yields CDR1 SGDLS and CDR2 YYNGEE. V lost 3 bases to trimming and J lost 4 bases, with 19 bases between them. This CDR3 region has 16 residues. CDR3 in DNA: TGTGCCAGCAGCGGCGGGGCCACCGGGCCTACCTATGGCTACACCTTC. Residues: CASSGGATGPTYGYTF.